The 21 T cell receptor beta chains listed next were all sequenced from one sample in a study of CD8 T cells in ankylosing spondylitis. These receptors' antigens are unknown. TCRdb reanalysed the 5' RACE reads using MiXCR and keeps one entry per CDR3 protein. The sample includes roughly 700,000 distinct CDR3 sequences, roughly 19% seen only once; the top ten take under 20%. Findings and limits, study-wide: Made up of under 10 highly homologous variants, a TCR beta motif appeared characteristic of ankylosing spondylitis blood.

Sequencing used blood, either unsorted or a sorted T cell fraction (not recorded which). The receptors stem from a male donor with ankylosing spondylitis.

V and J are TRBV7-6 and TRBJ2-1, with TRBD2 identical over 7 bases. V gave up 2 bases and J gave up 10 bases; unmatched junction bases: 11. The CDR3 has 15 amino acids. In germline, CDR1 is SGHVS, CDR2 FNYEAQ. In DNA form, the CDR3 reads TGTGCCAGCAGCTTATCTGCGGGAGCTCCCTGGGAGCAGTTCTTC. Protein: CASSLSAGAPWEQFF.

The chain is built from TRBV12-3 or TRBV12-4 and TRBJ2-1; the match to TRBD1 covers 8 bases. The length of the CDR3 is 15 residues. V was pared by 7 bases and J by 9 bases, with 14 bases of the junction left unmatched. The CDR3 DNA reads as TGTGCCAGCACCTTGCGCGGACAGGGTCCCAGTGAGCAGTTCTTC. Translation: CASTLRGQGPSEQFF.

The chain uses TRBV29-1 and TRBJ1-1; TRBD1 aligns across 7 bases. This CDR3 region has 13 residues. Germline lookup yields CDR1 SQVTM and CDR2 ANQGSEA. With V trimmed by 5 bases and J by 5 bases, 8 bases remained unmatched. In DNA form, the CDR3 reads TGCAGCGTTCAGGGGGAAGTGTGGACTGAAGCTTTCTTT. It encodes CSVQGEVWTEAFF.

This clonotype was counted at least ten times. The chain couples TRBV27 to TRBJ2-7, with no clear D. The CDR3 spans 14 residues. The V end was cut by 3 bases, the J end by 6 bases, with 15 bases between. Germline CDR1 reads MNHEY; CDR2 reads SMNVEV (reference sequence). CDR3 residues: CASSFDPNSREQYF. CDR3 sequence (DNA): TGTGCCAGCAGTTTTGACCCGAATTCGCGCGAGCAGTACTTC.

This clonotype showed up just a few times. The CDR3 nucleotides read TGCGCCAGCAGCCCCCAAGGACAGGGGACTAATGAAAAACTGTTTTTT. Translated, it gives CASSPQGQGTNEKLFF. The gene calls are TRBV5-1 and TRBJ1-4; 9 bases match TRBD1. The CDR3 consists of 16 residues. CDR1 and CDR2 from the germline V gene are SGHRS and YFSETQ. Trimming cost V 4 bases and J 2 bases; bases outside gene matches: 6.

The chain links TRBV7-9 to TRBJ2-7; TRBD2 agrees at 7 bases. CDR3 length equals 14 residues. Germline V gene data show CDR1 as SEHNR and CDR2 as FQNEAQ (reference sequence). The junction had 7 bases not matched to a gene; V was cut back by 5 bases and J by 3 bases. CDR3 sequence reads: CASSGEGSNYEQYF. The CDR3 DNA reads TGTGCCAGCAGCGGGGAGGGGAGTAACTACGAGCAGTACTTC.

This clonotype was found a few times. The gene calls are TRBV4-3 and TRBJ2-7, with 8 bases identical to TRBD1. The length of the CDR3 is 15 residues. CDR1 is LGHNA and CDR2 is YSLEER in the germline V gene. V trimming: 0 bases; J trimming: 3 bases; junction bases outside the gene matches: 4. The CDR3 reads CASSQEQGTGYEQYF. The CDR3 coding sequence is TGCGCCAGCAGCCAAGAGCAAGGGACAGGCTACGAGCAGTACTTC.

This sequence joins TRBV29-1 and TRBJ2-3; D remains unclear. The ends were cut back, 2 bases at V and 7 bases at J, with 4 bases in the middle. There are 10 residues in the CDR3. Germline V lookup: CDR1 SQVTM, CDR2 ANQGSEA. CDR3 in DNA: TGCAGCGTTGAACAGAATACGCAGTATTTT. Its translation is CSVEQNTQYF.

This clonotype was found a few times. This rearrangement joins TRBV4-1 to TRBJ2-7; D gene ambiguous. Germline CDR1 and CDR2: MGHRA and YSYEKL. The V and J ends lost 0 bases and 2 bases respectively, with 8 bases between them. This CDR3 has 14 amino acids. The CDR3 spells CASSQDLDPYEQYF. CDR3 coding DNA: TGCGCCAGCAGCCAAGATTTGGATCCCTACGAGCAGTACTTC.

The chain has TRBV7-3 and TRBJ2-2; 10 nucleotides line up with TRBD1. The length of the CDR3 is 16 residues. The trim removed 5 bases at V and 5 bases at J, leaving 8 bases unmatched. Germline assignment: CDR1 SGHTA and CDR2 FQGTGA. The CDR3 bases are TGTGCCAGCAGCCCGACGGGACAGGGGTCGACCGGGGAGCTGTTTTTT. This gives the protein CASSPTGQGSTGELFF.

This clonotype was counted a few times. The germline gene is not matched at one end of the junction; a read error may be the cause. Here the CDR3 DNA reads TGTGCCACTCTACCCGGGAACTTC. It encodes CATLPGNF. The rearrangement links TRBV7-9 to TRBJ2-5; maybe TRBD2 (5 bases). CDR1 is SEHNR, CDR2 FQNEAQ, per germline (reference sequence). The CDR3 totals 8 residues.

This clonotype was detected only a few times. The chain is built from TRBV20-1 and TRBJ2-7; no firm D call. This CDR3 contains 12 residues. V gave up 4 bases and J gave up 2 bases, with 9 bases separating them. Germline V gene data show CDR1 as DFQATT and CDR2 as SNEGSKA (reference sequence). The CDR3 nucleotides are TGCAGTGCTAAAATCACCACCTACGAGCAGTACTTC. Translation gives CSAKITTYEQYF.

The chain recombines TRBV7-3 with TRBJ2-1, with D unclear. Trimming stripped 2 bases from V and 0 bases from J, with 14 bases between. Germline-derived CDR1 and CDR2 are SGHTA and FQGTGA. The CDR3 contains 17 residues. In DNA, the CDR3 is TGTGCCAGCAGCTTATTGGCACAGCCAAGCTCCTACAATGAGCAGTTCTTC. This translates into CASSLLAQPSSYNEQFF.

The CDR3 coding sequence is TGTGCCAGCTCACCACTAGCGGGAGGGGCCTCCAATGAGCAGTTCTTC. Translation gives CASSPLAGGASNEQFF. This sequence joins TRBV18 and TRBJ2-1; 11 bases line up with TRBD2. The V gene's germline CDR1 is KGHSH and CDR2 LQKENI. This CDR3 spans 16 amino acids. Trimming at V came to 1 base and at J to 6 bases, leaving 5 bases not matched to a gene.

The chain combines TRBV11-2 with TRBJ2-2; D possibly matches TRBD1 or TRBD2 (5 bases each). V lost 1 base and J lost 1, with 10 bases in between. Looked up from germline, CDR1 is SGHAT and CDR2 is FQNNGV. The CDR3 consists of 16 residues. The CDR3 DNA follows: TGTGCCAGCAGCTTAGTTGGGGGAAAGAACACCGGGGAGCTGTTTTTT. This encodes CASSLVGGKNTGELFF.

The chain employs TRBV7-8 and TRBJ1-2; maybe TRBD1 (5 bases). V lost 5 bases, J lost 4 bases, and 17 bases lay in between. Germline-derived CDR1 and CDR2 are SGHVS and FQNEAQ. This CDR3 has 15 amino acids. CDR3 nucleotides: TGTGCCAGCAGCCCCAAGGGGCGGTACCTCTATGGCTACACCTTC. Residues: CASSPKGRYLYGYTF.

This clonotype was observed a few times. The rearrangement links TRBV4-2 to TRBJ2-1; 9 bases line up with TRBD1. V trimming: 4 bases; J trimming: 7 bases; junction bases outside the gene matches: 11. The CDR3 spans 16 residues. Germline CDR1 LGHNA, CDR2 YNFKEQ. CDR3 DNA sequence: TGTGCCAGCAGCCCCTCCTCCGGACAGGGGAGGAATGAGCAGTTCTTC. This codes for CASSPSSGQGRNEQFF.

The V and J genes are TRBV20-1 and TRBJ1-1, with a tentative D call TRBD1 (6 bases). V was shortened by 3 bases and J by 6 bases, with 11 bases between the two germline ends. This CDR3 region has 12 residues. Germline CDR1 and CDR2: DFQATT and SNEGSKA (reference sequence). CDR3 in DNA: TGCAGTGCTAGCTCTGGGGGCTCTGAAGCTTTCTTT. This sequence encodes CSASSGGSEAFF.

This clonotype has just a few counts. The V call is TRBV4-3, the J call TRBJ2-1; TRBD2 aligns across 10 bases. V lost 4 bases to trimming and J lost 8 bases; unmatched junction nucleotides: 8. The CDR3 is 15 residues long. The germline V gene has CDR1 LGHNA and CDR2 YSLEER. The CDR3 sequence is CASSLVAGGVDEQFF. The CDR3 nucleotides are TGCGCCAGCAGCCTAGTAGCGGGAGGTGTGGATGAGCAGTTCTTC.

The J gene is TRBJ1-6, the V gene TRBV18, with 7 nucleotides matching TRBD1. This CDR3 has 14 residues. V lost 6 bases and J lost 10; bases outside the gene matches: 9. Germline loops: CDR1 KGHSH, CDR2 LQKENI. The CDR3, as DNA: TGTGCCAGCTCGGCCGACAGGGATAGATCACCCCTCCACTTT. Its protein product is CASSADRDRSPLHF.

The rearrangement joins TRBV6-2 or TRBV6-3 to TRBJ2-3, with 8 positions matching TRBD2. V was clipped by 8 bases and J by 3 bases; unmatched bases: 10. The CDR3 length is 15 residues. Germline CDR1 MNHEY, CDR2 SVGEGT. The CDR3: CASQDSGKMTDTQYF. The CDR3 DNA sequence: TGTGCCAGCCAGGATAGCGGGAAAATGACAGATACGCAGTATTTT.